This passage covers 19 T cell receptor beta chains from one sample sequenced in a study of blood T cell repertoires in COVID-19. TCRdb keeps only in-frame clones here, not all; method: immunoSEQ multiplex PCR. The sample records some 290,000 clones, about nine tenths being singletons. The sample comprised PBMCs or T cells enriched from blood (not recorded which). The receptor source for this set is a woman in her thirties who had recovered from COVID-19.

The chain employs TRBV24-1 and TRBJ2-2, with 8 bases that match TRBD1. The junction had 7 bases not matched to a gene; V was cut back by 4 bases and J by 1 base. Germline V gene lookup returns CDR1 KGHDR and CDR2 SFDVKD. This CDR3 contains 17 residues. The CDR3 loop is CATSDPQGARNTGELFF. The CDR3 nucleotides read TGTGCCACCAGTGACCCTCAGGGGGCAAGGAACACCGGGGAGCTGTTTTTT.

This clone showed up just a few times. V and J are TRBV28 and TRBJ1-5; 7 bases fit TRBD1. The trim removed 9 bases at V and 5 bases at J, leaving 13 bases unmatched. This CDR3 comprises 15 residues. Germline CDR1 is MDHEN and CDR2 is SYDVKM. CDR3 in amino acids: CASNSRGRLDQPQHF. The CDR3 DNA follows: TGTGCCAGTAATTCTAGGGGGCGCTTAGATCAGCCCCAGCATTTT.

This clone was detected once. This rearrangement joins TRBV9 to TRBJ1-4, with 7 bases aligning to TRBD1. The CDR3 length is 15 residues. The germline V gene encodes CDR1 SGDLS and CDR2 YYNGEE. V lost 3 bases to trimming and J lost 0 bases; unmatched junction nucleotides: 2. CDR3 protein: CASSAGQPTNEKLFF. In DNA form, the CDR3 reads TGTGCCAGCAGCGCGGGACAGCCAACTAATGAAAAACTGTTTTTT.

V usage is TRBV14 and J usage is TRBJ2-7, with 11 bases that match TRBD2. The ends lost 3 bases at V and 3 bases at J; junction bases unmatched: 1. Germline-derived CDR1 and CDR2 are SGHDN and FVKESK. The CDR3 spans 14 residues. This CDR3 reads CASSHLAGGYEQYF. The CDR3 region has the DNA TGTGCCAGCAGCCATCTAGCGGGAGGCTACGAGCAGTACTTC.

The chain employs TRBV10-3 and TRBJ1-4; 8 bases are shared with TRBD1. The CDR3 sequence is 14 residues long. From germline, CDR1 is ENHRY and CDR2 SYGVKD. The trim removed 6 bases at V and 4 bases at J, leaving 4 bases unmatched. CDR3 amino acids: CAISEQGDNEKLFF. DNA of the CDR3: TGTGCCATCAGCGAACAGGGGGATAATGAAAAACTGTTTTTT.

In nucleotides, the CDR3 is TGTGCCAGCAGTTTAGGGGCAGCAGGTGGCGGGGAGCTGTTTTTT. This codes for CASSLGAAGGGELFF. The chain recombines TRBV28 with TRBJ2-2, with D possibly matching TRBD1 (5 bases). The CDR3 covers 15 residues. V lost 2 bases and J 7 bases, leaving 14 bases between the germline ends. Germline loops: CDR1 MDHEN, CDR2 SYDVKM.

The V gene is TRBV9, the J gene TRBJ2-1; 7 bases match TRBD2. Germline trimming cut 4 bases from V and 8 bases from J; bases unmatched to any gene: 18. Germline loops: CDR1 SGDLS, CDR2 YYNGEE. The CDR3 totals 17 residues. This CDR3 reads CASSPRFRRGFLDEQFF. The CDR3 DNA is TGTGCCAGCAGCCCAAGATTCAGGCGGGGGTTTCTCGATGAGCAGTTCTTC.

The chain couples TRBV7-9 to TRBJ2-7; D possibly corresponds to TRBD2 (6 bases). Trimming stripped 7 bases from V and 7 bases from J, with 17 bases between. This CDR3 contains 13 residues. Germline lookup yields CDR1 SEHNR and CDR2 FQNEAQ (reference sequence). The DNA of the CDR3 is TGTGCCAGCACTAAGACTAGTCTGGGTGAGCAGTACTTC. It codes for CASTKTSLGEQYF.

The chain joins TRBV11-2 to TRBJ2-7, with TRBD2 identical over 15 bases. V dropped 6 bases and J dropped 1; count of bases not matched to a gene: 7. This CDR3 comprises 17 residues. CDR1 is SGHAT, CDR2 FQNNGV, per germline. In nucleotides, the CDR3 is TGTGCCAGCAGACAGGGACTAGCGGGAGGTTCATCCTACGAGCAGTACTTC. Its translation is CASRQGLAGGSSYEQYF.

V gene TRBV7-9 combines with J gene TRBJ1-1; possibly TRBD1 for D (6 bases). Germline lookup yields CDR1 SEHNR and CDR2 FQNEAQ (reference sequence). V gave up 5 bases and J gave up 5 bases, with 27 bases separating them. The CDR3 is 18 amino acids. CDR3 residues: CASSKKTGRGGRTTEAFF. Written as DNA, the CDR3 is TGTGCCAGCAGCAAGAAGACAGGCCGCGGTGGAAGGACGACTGAAGCTTTCTTT.

The rearrangement uses TRBV7-2 and TRBJ1-5; 8 bases are a match to TRBD1. The CDR3 covers 19 residues. J gave up 2 bases and V 5 bases, and 17 bases lay outside the gene matches. Germline lookup yields CDR1 SGHTA and CDR2 FQGNSA. The CDR3 protein is CASSPTNYGQGMGNQPQHF. The CDR3, as DNA: TGTGCCAGCAGCCCTACGAATTACGGACAGGGTATGGGCAATCAGCCCCAGCATTTT.

The V call is TRBV14, the J call TRBJ1-1; D ambiguous. Germline V CDR1 and CDR2: SGHDN, FVKESK. The CDR3 extends over 13 amino acids. V lost 2 bases and J 1 base, leaving 5 bases between the germline ends. CDR3 loop: CASSQPWNTEAFF. CDR3 nucleotides: TGTGCCAGCAGCCAACCTTGGAACACTGAAGCTTTCTTT.

The chain links TRBV7-2 to TRBJ2-2; the D gene is possibly TRBD1 (5 bases). CDR1 and CDR2 from the germline V gene are SGHTA and FQGNSA. The ends were cut back, 5 bases at V and 4 bases at J, with 11 bases in the middle. CDR3 size: 14 residues. The CDR3 reads CASSASGATGELFF. The CDR3 nucleotides are TGTGCCAGCAGCGCCAGTGGGGCCACCGGGGAGCTGTTTTTT.

This clone appeared a single time. The gene calls are TRBV7-2 and TRBJ1-2; 7 bases fit TRBD1. The germline V gene encodes CDR1 SGHTA and CDR2 FQGNSA. The CDR3 totals 14 residues. Germline trimming cut 5 bases from V and 4 bases from J; bases unmatched to any gene: 7. This CDR3 reads CASSIAGTAYGYTF. For the CDR3, the DNA is TGTGCCAGCAGCATCGCCGGGACAGCCTATGGCTACACCTTC.

This clone is a singleton in its sample. The V gene is TRBV11-2, the J gene TRBJ1-4; 7 bases line up with TRBD1. V lost 5 bases to trimming and J lost 3 bases; unmatched junction nucleotides: 6. CDR3 length equals 15 residues. From germline, CDR1 is SGHAT and CDR2 FQNNGV. The CDR3 DNA reads as TGTGCCAGCAGCCGCGTCGGGACAGCTAATGAAAAACTGTTTTTT. Translated: CASSRVGTANEKLFF.

This sequence joins TRBV7-2 and TRBJ1-1; D might be TRBD1 (5 bases). The CDR3 covers 15 residues. The V gene's germline CDR1 is SGHTA and CDR2 FQGNSA. The V end lost 2 bases, the J end lost 0 bases, and 10 bases lay between the germline ends. CDR3 bases: TGTGCCAGCAGCTTACGGTGGGGCATGAACACTGAAGCTTTCTTT. This encodes CASSLRWGMNTEAFF.

The table lists this clone with a few counts. The chain joins TRBV5-1 to TRBJ1-3, with D uncertain. CDR3 length: 13 amino acids. Trimming removed 5 bases at V and 8 bases at J, with 14 bases between. Germline V lookup: CDR1 SGHRS, CDR2 YFSETQ. The CDR3 here is CASRPPDRDTIYF. CDR3 DNA sequence: TGCGCCAGCAGACCCCCCGATCGGGACACCATATATTTT.

V gene TRBV7-2 combines with J gene TRBJ2-7, with TRBD1 matching over 7 bases. The V segment lost 5 bases and the J segment 7 bases; nucleotides outside the gene matches: 8. Germline CDR1 and CDR2: SGHTA and FQGNSA. The CDR3 sequence is 13 residues long. CDR3 bases: TGTGCCAGCAGCCTGTGGGACAGTTTAGAGCAGTACTTC. It yields the protein CASSLWDSLEQYF.

The chain has TRBV5-1 and TRBJ1-6; 10 bases fit TRBD1. CDR1 SGHRS and CDR2 YFSETQ come from the germline V gene. V was pared by 4 bases and J by 7 bases, with 5 bases of the junction left unmatched. This CDR3 spans 15 amino acids. Written as DNA, the CDR3 is TGCGCCAGCAGCCCGGACAGGGGGTTCAATTCACCCCTCCACTTT. It is translated as CASSPDRGFNSPLHF.